This T cell receptor (beta chain) appears in the sequencing data of a study of tissue T cells after allogeneic stem cell transplantation. Study-level findings and limits: Anatomically similar tissues had similar TCR repertoires within each patient. Tissue-detected TCR repertoire was only partly captured by blood and spleen T cells. Few T cell clones were shared across patients, but motif clusters showed tissue-specific shared signatures.

This clone was counted only a few times. The antigen remains unidentified. All gene names here are mouse names. The missing CDR3 end, 1 residue past where the read stops, is filled in from the germline J gene. CDR1 and CDR2 (germline): MSHET, SYDVDS. CDR3 length: 14 residues. Trimming took off 4 bases at V and 0 bases at J, with 7 bases between the two ends. Clones were read by immunoSEQ multiplex PCR, and TCRdb kept only the in-frame ones, dropping some. The table has roughly 20,000 clones, approximately 69% seen once. This TCR was recovered from a female BALB/c mouse in good health. The MHC haplotype of the strain is H2-d. Sequenced material: blood. The V and J genes are TRBV29 and TRBJ1-5; D call uncertain. The covered CDR3 bases are TGTGCTAGCAGTTCGAACAGTAACAACCAGGCTCCGCTT. The encoded protein is CASSSNSNNQAPL. The entire CDR3 reads CASSSNSNNQAPLF.